This TCR beta chain is drawn from a study of human T cells and chemical hapten exposure. At the level of the study: 2% DPC applied to a 2 cm by 2 cm arm area sensitized donors.

The CDR3 is 14 amino acids. Germline V gene data show CDR1 as LGHDT and CDR2 as YNNKEL (reference sequence). The V gene end was trimmed by 1 base and the J gene end by 8 bases; junction bases not matched to a gene: 5. In this sample, this clonotype turned up a few times. As yet, its antigen is unknown. TCRdb reanalysed the RACE reads using MiXCR and keeps one entry per CDR3 protein. The sample comprises approximately 84,000 distinct CDR3 sequences, more than 8.5% of which are singletons, and 2.5% rests with the top ten. Findings and limits, study-wide: Among TCRs, those above 1 in 1000 frequency were unaffected by DPC sensitization.

Time point here: patch test 2, 6 weeks after DPC sensitization. Treatment: therapeutic diphenylcyclopropenone sensitization with weekly scalp DPC. The authors' total RNA extraction used unfractionated whole blood. The input for sequencing was whole blood, taken in connection with sensitization to the hapten diphenylcyclopropenone (DPC). The chain recombines TRBV3-1 with TRBJ2-3; 8 nucleotides align to TRBD2. This TCR derives from a woman aged 25 to 39 with alopecia areata. Some clones in this sample may be carry-over from other donors' samples. The CDR3 here is CASSQGAGAPTQYF. Written as DNA, the CDR3 is TGTGCCAGCAGCCAAGGAGCGGGGGCGCCTACGCAGTATTTT.